This T cell receptor (beta chain) comes out of a study of blood T cell repertoires in COVID-19. Deletions cut 0 bases from V and 3 bases from J, with 9 bases between. Germline V gene sequence: CDR1 GTSNPN, CDR2 SVGIG (reference sequence). This CDR3 region has 13 residues. Using immunoSEQ multiplex PCR, the repertoire was profiled, and TCRdb retains in-frame clones only, with some absent. The sample shows roughly 200,000 clones, 80% to 90% of them seen only once. The chain has TRBV30 and TRBJ2-7; D is uncertain. The sequence was obtained from a human donor with active or convalescent COVID-19. The donor label of this sample is uncertain. The sample taken for sequencing was peripheral blood. CDR3 in DNA: TGTGCCTGGAGTGTACTTGGTGGCTACGAGCAGTACTTC. Translation: CAWSVLGGYEQYF. The full variable domain, with the rest looked up from reference TRBV30 and TRBJ2-7, is SQTIHQWPATLVQPVGSPLSLECTVEGTSNPNLYWYRQAAGRGLQLLFYSVGIGQISSEVPQNLSASRPQDRQFILSSKKLLLSDSGFYLCAWSVLGGYEQYFGPGTRLTVT.